The rows below give T cell receptor beta chains drawn from one sample of a study of blood T cell repertoires in COVID-19. Assay used: immunoSEQ multiplex PCR; TCRdb lists only in-frame clones, some missing. Of 280,000 or so clones in the sample, around four fifths were seen once. Material: peripheral blood. These receptors originate from a woman aged 45-59 years who had recovered from COVID-19. The CDR3 runs from the conserved cysteine through the conserved F or W. The order of the fields is clone size, D gene, J gene, V gene, CDR3 protein, CDR3 DNA. D genes are given only for firm matches. Part of the rows lack a size; the others show once, few, many or a class for expanded clones.

- | - | TRBJ2-1 | TRBV10-3 | CAISSGLYNEQFF | TGTGCCATCAGTTCGGGACTCTACAATGAGCAGTTCTTC
- | TRBD1 | TRBJ2-5 | TRBV5-1 | CASSLGQGRETQYF | TGCGCCAGCAGCTTGGGACAGGGACGAGAGACCCAGTACTTC
- | - | TRBJ1-1 | TRBV10-3 | CAIASAGPNTEAFF | TGTGCCATCGCGTCAGCGGGACCGAACACTGAAGCTTTCTTT
- | - | TRBJ1-1 | TRBV19 | CASSTPPEAFF | TGTGCCAGTAGTACCCCCCCGGAAGCTTTCTTT
- | TRBD1 | TRBJ2-7 | TRBV7-9 | CASSIRTGEVYEQYF | TGTGCCAGCAGCATCAGGACAGGGGAGGTCTACGAGCAGTACTTC
once | - | TRBJ2-7 | TRBV19 | CASSITEGGSYEQYF | TGTGCCAGTAGTATAACAGAAGGGGGCTCCTACGAGCAGTACTTC
- | - | TRBJ1-1 | TRBV9 | CASSPRLSGEAFF | TGTGCCAGCAGCCCCCGGCTGAGCGGTGAAGCTTTCTTT
- | TRBD2 | TRBJ2-7 | TRBV7-2 | CASSLGGGVAYEQYF | TGTGCCAGCAGCCTAGGCGGGGGGGTAGCCTACGAGCAGTACTTC
- | - | TRBJ2-1 | TRBV24-1 | CATGQYNEQFF | TGTGCCACCGGACAGTACAATGAGCAGTTCTTC
- | - | TRBJ1-1 | TRBV9 | CASSRGQNTEAFF | TGTGCCAGCAGTAGAGGACAGAACACTGAAGCTTTCTTT
- | - | TRBJ2-3 | TRBV29-1 | CSVGRQGEDTQYF | TGCAGCGTTGGTCGGCAGGGTGAAGATACGCAGTATTTT
- | - | TRBJ2-3 | TRBV18 | CASSLTRGARTDTQYF | TGTGCCAGCTCACTGACCAGGGGAGCCCGCACAGATACGCAGTATTTT
once | - | TRBJ2-5 | TRBV27 | CASSNGHGETQYF | TGTGCCAGCAGTAACGGACACGGAGAGACCCAGTACTTC
- | TRBD2 | TRBJ2-5 | TRBV7-6 | CASSLVSSGEETQYF | TGTGCCAGCAGCTTGGTATCTAGCGGCGAAGAGACCCAGTACTTC
- | TRBD1 | TRBJ1-5 | TRBV27 | CASSQLTGSSSNQPQHF | TGTGCCAGCAGTCAATTGACAGGGTCTTCCAGCAATCAGCCCCAGCATTTT
- | TRBD1 | TRBJ1-1 | TRBV19 | CASHPQGIMNTEAFF | TGTGCCAGCCACCCACAGGGGATCATGAACACTGAAGCTTTCTTT
- | - | TRBJ2-3 | TRBV5-1 | CASSLGARGPTDTQYF | TGCGCCAGCAGCTTGGGGGCGCGGGGGCCCACAGATACGCAGTATTTT
- | TRBD2 | TRBJ2-1 | TRBV2 | CASRDSGMIEQFF | TGTGCCAGCAGGGATAGCGGGATGATCGAGCAGTTCTTC
- | - | TRBJ2-2 | TRBV21-1 | CASSRGTSAGELFF | TGTGCCAGCAGCAGGGGGACTAGCGCCGGGGAGCTGTTTTTT
- | TRBD1 | TRBJ1-5 | TRBV6-2/TRBV6-3 | CASSYLWDSHNQPQHF | TGTGCCAGCAGTTACCTGTGGGACAGTCACAATCAGCCCCAGCATTTT